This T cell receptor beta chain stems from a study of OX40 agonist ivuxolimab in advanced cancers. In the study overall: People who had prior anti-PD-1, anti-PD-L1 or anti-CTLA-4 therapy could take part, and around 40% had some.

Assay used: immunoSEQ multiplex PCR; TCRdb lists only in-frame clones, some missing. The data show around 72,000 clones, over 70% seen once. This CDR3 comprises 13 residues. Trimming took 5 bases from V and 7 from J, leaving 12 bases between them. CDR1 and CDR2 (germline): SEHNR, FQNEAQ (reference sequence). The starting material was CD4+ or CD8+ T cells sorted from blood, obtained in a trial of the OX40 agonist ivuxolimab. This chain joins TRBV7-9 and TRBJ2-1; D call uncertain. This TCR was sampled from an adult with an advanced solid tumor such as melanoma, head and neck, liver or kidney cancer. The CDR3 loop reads CASSMESTNEQFF. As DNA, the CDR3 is TGTGCCAGCAGCATGGAATCTACTAATGAGCAGTTCTTC. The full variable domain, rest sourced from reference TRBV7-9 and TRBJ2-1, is DTGVSQNPRHKITKRGQNVTFRCDPISEHNRLYWYRQTLGQGPEFLTYFQNEAQLEKSRLLSDRFSAERPKGSFSTLEIQRTEQGDSAMYLCASSMESTNEQFFGPGTRLTVL.